The 2 T cell receptor beta chains below all came from one sample that was sequenced in a study of beta chain features in type 1 diabetes. The investigators reverse transcribed all of the isolated RNA, so they sequenced expressed TCRB transcripts. Measured with immunoSEQ multiplex PCR; TCRdb has only the in-frame clones, and not every one. The repertoire has about 410,000 clones, roughly 13% of them found once; the top ten carry roughly 0.04%. The sequencing sample was made of naive CD4+ T cells from blood. The source is a young man in good health.

The CDR3 DNA follows: TGTGCCAGCAGCGTAGGCAGGAAGGCCCGCGATGAAAAACTGTTTTTT. Protein: CASSVGRKARDEKLFF. The chain recombines TRBV9 with TRBJ1-4; D is uncertain. Germline values: CDR1 SGDLS, CDR2 YYNGEE. The CDR3 covers 16 residues. V was clipped by 0 bases and J by 6 bases, with 15 bases between them.

This clone was detected a few times. The chain employs TRBV5-1 and TRBJ2-3, with a tentative D call TRBD2 (6 bases). CDR3 length: 13 residues. Germline V gene data show CDR1 as SGHRS and CDR2 as YFSETQ. The V gene lost 4 bases and the J gene lost 3 bases, with 9 bases spanning the gap. The CDR3 DNA reads as TGCGCCAGCAGCCGGGACTTTACAGATACGCAGTATTTT. This encodes CASSRDFTDTQYF.